This T cell receptor beta chain was identified during a study of T-cell reconstitution after alpha-beta-depleted transplantation in children. Study-level findings and limits: Several hundred expanded graft clones reportedly supplied alpha-beta T cells about two months after transplant. Surviving recipient T cells and intrathymic progenitors accounted for some patients' high TCRbeta diversity at day 60. Most T-cell counts and diversity one year after the transplant came from T cells that were newly produced.

As for this clonotype: Its cognate antigen is unknown.

Molecular barcoding with unique molecular identifiers was used for the TCRbeta library. From the PCR reads, TCRdb called clonotypes with MiXCR, one entry per CDR3 protein. Of about 980,000 distinct CDR3 sequences listed, about 30% are singletons. Germline loops: CDR1 LNHNV, CDR2 YYDKDF (reference sequence). The CDR3 extends over 15 amino acids. Deletions cut 0 bases from V and 1 base from J, with 10 bases between. Specimen: PBMCs, mostly from graft donor cells, collected 360 days after TCRalphabeta/CD19-depleted stem cell transplant. The chain carries TRBV15 and TRBJ2-7; D might be TRBD1 (6 bases). This clonotype was obtained from a boy under two years old who had a stem cell transplant for SCID, so the T cells may come from the graft donor. The CDR3, as DNA: TGTGCCACCAGCAGAGATAACAGGGTATCCTACGAGCAGTACTTC. This encodes CATSRDNRVSYEQYF.